This T cell receptor beta chain was recovered during a study of blood T cell repertoires in COVID-19. Study in general: Researchers got acute and convalescent COVID-19 samples from the United States, Italy and Spain. In each case, the material was cDNA or gDNA derived from T cells, B-cell-depleted T cells, or PBMCs.

In the authors' methods: Reference gene primer amplification yielded estimated nucleated cell counts. Libraries were prepared by immunoSEQ multiplex PCR; TCRdb keeps only in-frame clonotypes and omits some of them. V and J calls and clone size are those listed in that table; D and trimming were worked out from the DNA. This table holds a few hundred thousand clones, around 83% found once. Trimming cost V 6 bases and J 4 bases, with 18 bases left between them. Germline V gives CDR1 SGHAT, CDR2 FQNNGV. The CDR3 is 15 amino acids. This chain connects TRBV11-2 to TRBJ1-2; D gene unclear. This receptor was taken from a man between 40 and 49 years old who had recovered from COVID-19. Sequencing was done on a sample of peripheral blood. CDR3 in amino acids: CASSSQFGFRYGYTF. CDR3 DNA: TGTGCCAGCAGTTCCCAATTTGGCTTTCGCTATGGCTACACCTTC.